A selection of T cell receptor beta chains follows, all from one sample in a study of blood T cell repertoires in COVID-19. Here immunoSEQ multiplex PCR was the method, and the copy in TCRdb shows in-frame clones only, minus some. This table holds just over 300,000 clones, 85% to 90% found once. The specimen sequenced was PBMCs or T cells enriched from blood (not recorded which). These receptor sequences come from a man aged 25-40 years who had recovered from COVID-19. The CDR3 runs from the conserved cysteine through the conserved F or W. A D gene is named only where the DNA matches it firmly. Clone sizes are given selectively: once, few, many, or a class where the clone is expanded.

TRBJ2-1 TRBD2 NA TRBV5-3 TGTGCCAGAAGCTTGGAGGATAGGACTAGCGGGAGCACTGAGCAGTTCTTC CARSLEDRTSGSTEQFF
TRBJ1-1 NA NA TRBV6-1 TGTGCCAGCAGTGAATACGGGGGGATCAACACTGAAGCTTTCTTT CASSEYGGINTEAFF
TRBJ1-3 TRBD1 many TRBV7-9 TGTGCCAGCAGCCCCAAGGACAGGGGCTCTGGAAACACCATATATTTT CASSPKDRGSGNTIYF
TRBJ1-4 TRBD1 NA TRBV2 TGTGCCAGCAGACCCGACAGGGTTAATGAAAAACTGTTTTTT CASRPDRVNEKLFF
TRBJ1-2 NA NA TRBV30 TGTGCCTGGAGCGACGTACAGGGTTGGAACTATGGCTACACCTTC CAWSDVQGWNYGYTF
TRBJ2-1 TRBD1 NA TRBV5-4 TGTGCCAGCAGCTTTCAGGGGGTCAATGAGCAGTTCTTC CASSFQGVNEQFF
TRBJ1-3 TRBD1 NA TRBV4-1 TGCGCCAGCAGCCAAGATCCCCAGACAGGGGTGGGAAACACCATATATTTT CASSQDPQTGVGNTIYF
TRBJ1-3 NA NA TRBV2 TGTGCCAGCAGTGAAGACAGGGTCCCTGGAAACACCATATATTTT CASSEDRVPGNTIYF
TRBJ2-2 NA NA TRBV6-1 TGTGCCAGCAGTGAAGCGCCTCCTAGGATCGGAGCCGGGGAGCTGTTTTTT CASSEAPPRIGAGELFF
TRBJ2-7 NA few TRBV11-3 TGTGCCAGCAGCTTATGGGAGAGCTCCTACGAGCAGTACTTC CASSLWESSYEQYF
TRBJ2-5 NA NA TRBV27 TGTGCCAGCAGTTCACAGGAAACACAAGAGACCCAGTACTTC CASSSQETQETQYF